What follows are 25 T cell receptor beta chains derived from one specimen sequenced in a study of T cell repertoires in cytomegalovirus infection. Which antigens these TCRs recognize remains unknown. One entry per CDR3 protein results from TCRdb running MiXCR on the reads. The sample records a few hundred thousand distinct CDR3 sequences, roughly 25% being singletons. The sequenced sample was cultured PBMCs, obtained from culture after CMV antigen stimulation. The receptors derive from a human donor in good health (CMV status not recorded). Some clones in this sample may be carry-over from other donors' samples.

This clonotype was detected a few times. The chain carries TRBV12-3 or TRBV12-4 and TRBJ2-5; 8 positions agree with TRBD2. The CDR3 is made up of 17 amino acids. The V segment lost 2 bases and the J segment 2 bases; nucleotides outside the gene matches: 10. The CDR3 protein is CASSLTSGLAGQETQYF. The CDR3 nucleotides read TGTGCCAGCAGTTTAACCTCGGGGCTAGCGGGTCAAGAGACCCAGTACTTC.

Many counts were recorded for this clonotype. CDR3 bases: TGTGCCAGCAGCCAACTAGCGACGAACACCGGGGAGCTGTTTTTT. It codes for CASSQLATNTGELFF. The J gene is TRBJ2-2, the V gene TRBV7-2; TRBD2 agrees at 7 bases. V lost 5 bases, J lost 0 bases, and 3 bases stayed unmatched. CDR1 is SGHTA and CDR2 is FQGNSA in the germline V gene. This CDR3 contains 15 residues.

The rearrangement links TRBV18 to TRBJ1-5, with D possibly TRBD1 on 6 matching bases. Germline V gives CDR1 KGHSH, CDR2 LQKENI. Trimming removed 3 bases from V and 6 bases from J, with 15 bases in between. The CDR3 runs 15 residues. CDR3 DNA: TGTGCCAGCTCACCCCTCGGACAAGGGGGTCAGCCCCAGCATTTT. Its translation is CASSPLGQGGQPQHF.

The chain has TRBV20-1 and TRBJ2-1, with TRBD1 identical over 9 bases. CDR3 length: 12 amino acids. In germline, CDR1 is DFQATT, CDR2 SNEGSKA (reference sequence). With 8 bases clipped from V and 8 bases from J, the junction kept 7 bases outside the gene matches. This chain's CDR3 is CSTGQGGYEQFF. In DNA form, the CDR3 reads TGCAGTACGGGACAGGGTGGGTATGAGCAGTTCTTC.

The chain carries TRBV27 and TRBJ1-1; 9 positions agree with TRBD1. The germline CDR1 and CDR2 sequences are MNHEY and SMNVEV (reference sequence). CDR3 length: 14 residues. With 3 bases clipped from V and 5 bases from J, the junction kept 4 bases outside the gene matches. The CDR3 region has the DNA TGTGCCAGCAGTTTCGGACAGGGGATGACTGAAGCTTTCTTT. Translating gives CASSFGQGMTEAFF.

This clonotype turned up a few times. V is TRBV20-1 and J is TRBJ1-2; 7 nucleotides align to TRBD1. The CDR3 covers 11 residues. CDR1 is DFQATT, CDR2 SNEGSKA, per germline (reference sequence). J gave up 8 bases and V 3 bases, and 3 bases lay outside the gene matches. The CDR3 protein is CSASQGDGYTF. CDR3 sequence (DNA): TGCAGTGCTAGCCAGGGGGACGGCTACACCTTC.

In DNA, the CDR3 is TGCGCCAGCAGCCCCTTCAGCGGGAGTCCCAAAAACATTCAGTACTTC. It codes for CASSPFSGSPKNIQYF. This chain joins TRBV5-1 and TRBJ2-4; 8 bases are a match to TRBD2. The germline V gene encodes CDR1 SGHRS and CDR2 YFSETQ. There are 16 residues in the CDR3. The V gene end was trimmed by 4 bases and the J gene end by 2 bases; junction bases not matched to a gene: 8. The full variable domain, rest sourced from reference TRBV5-1 and TRBJ2-4, is KAGVTQTPRYLIKTRGQQVTLSCSPISGHRSVSWYQQTPGQGLQFLFEYFSETQRNKGNFPGRFSGRQFSNSRSEMNVSTLELGDSALYLCASSPFSGSPKNIQYFGAGTRLSVL.

The genes are TRBV11-3 and TRBJ1-1, with D tentatively TRBD1 (6 bases). The CDR3 extends over 16 amino acids. Looked up from germline, CDR1 is SGHNT and CDR2 is YENEEA. Trimming took 7 bases from V and 1 from J, leaving 19 bases between them. The CDR3 is CASKNRAGTGNTEAFF. In DNA, the CDR3 is TGTGCCAGCAAGAACAGGGCCGGGACCGGGAACACTGAAGCTTTCTTT.

V gene TRBV12-3 or TRBV12-4 combines with J gene TRBJ1-2, with D unclear. Trimming removed 8 bases at V and 13 bases at J, with 17 bases between. This CDR3 has 11 residues. Here the CDR3 reads CASRRDRLFTF. The CDR3 bases are TGTGCCAGCCGACGCGACCGGCTTTTCACCTTC.

This clonotype was counted at least ten times. The rearrangement joins TRBV7-2 to TRBJ2-1; D gene unclear. This CDR3 contains 10 residues. Trimming took 6 bases from V and 6 from J, leaving 3 bases between them. Germline V lookup: CDR1 SGHTA, CDR2 FQGNSA. The CDR3 sequence is CASSRNEQFF. CDR3 nucleotides: TGTGCCAGCAGTCGCAATGAGCAGTTCTTC.

The V call is TRBV2, the J call TRBJ2-7; D is unresolved. CDR1 SNHLY and CDR2 FYNNEI come from the germline V gene. The CDR3 has 10 residues. Trimming pared 5 bases from V and 6 bases from J, leaving 5 bases between. CDR3 in DNA: TGTGCCAGCAGTTCCCGCGAGCAGTACGTC. This translates into CASSSREQYV.

The sample holds many counts of this clonotype. The J gene is TRBJ1-3, the V gene TRBV7-2; D is uncertain. The CDR3 covers 19 residues. Trimming pared 2 bases from V and 0 bases from J, leaving 20 bases between. The germline V gene encodes CDR1 SGHTA and CDR2 FQGNSA. The DNA of the CDR3 is TGTGCCAGCAGCTTACCGGGCTGGGATATTAATTACTCTGGAAACACCATATATTTT. This codes for CASSLPGWDINYSGNTIYF.

This clonotype was seen only once. V is TRBV7-2 and J is TRBJ2-5; 8 bases map to TRBD2. The CDR3 has 14 residues. Per the germline V gene, CDR1 is SGHTA and CDR2 is FQGNSA. The V and J ends lost 5 bases and 5 bases, in that order; junction bases with no gene match: 7. CDR3 sequence reads: CASSPGGGRETQYF. The CDR3 bases are TGTGCCAGCAGCCCCGGGGGGGGTAGGGAGACCCAGTACTTC.

This clonotype was counted a few times. The chain joins TRBV7-9 to TRBJ1-4, with D possibly matching TRBD1 (5 bases). The CDR3 has 14 residues. From germline, CDR1 is SEHNR and CDR2 FQNEAQ (reference sequence). Trimming pared 3 bases from V and 2 bases from J, leaving 7 bases between. The CDR3 spells CASSLGRTNEKLFF. CDR3 bases: TGTGCCAGCAGCTTGGGACGTACTAATGAAAAACTGTTTTTT.

This clonotype was counted ten times or more. The gene calls are TRBV7-8 and TRBJ2-7; D gene uncertain. The CDR3 is 12 amino acids. CDR1 is SGHVS and CDR2 is FQNEAQ in the germline V gene. Trimming pared 5 bases from V and 4 bases from J, leaving 9 bases between. The CDR3: CASSASLYEQYF. The DNA of the CDR3 is TGTGCCAGCAGCGCCTCCTTGTACGAGCAGTACTTC.

This rearrangement joins TRBV5-1 to TRBJ2-1; TRBD1 or TRBD2 may be the D gene (5 bases each). The CDR3 length is 14 residues. From germline, CDR1 is SGHRS and CDR2 YFSETQ. Trimming left V 6 bases short and J 7 bases short, with 17 bases between. The CDR3 spells CASTQLGPSNEQFF. The CDR3 DNA reads as TGCGCCAGCACTCAGTTGGGACCCTCAAATGAGCAGTTCTTC.

This chain joins TRBV5-5 and TRBJ1-5, with TRBD1 as a possible D gene (5 bases). This CDR3 has 14 residues. V was shortened by 2 bases and J by 3 bases, with 9 bases between the two germline ends. Per germline, CDR1 SGHKS and CDR2 YYEKEE (reference sequence). The CDR3 DNA sequence: TGTGCCAGCAGCTTCGGGGGGGACAATCAGCCCCAGCATTTT. It encodes CASSFGGDNQPQHF.

The CDR3 spells CASSQQGTSVEYEQYF. Here the CDR3 DNA reads TGCGCCAGCAGCCAACAAGGGACTAGCGTAGAGTACGAGCAGTACTTC. The chain couples TRBV4-3 to TRBJ2-7, with 10 bases matching TRBD2. CDR3 size: 16 residues. V was clipped by 2 bases and J by 4 bases; unmatched bases: 8. Germline loops: CDR1 LGHNA, CDR2 YSLEER.

This clonotype was observed a handful of times. This CDR3 is CASSFRQEQFF. In DNA, the CDR3 is TGTGCCAGCAGTTTTCGCCAGGAGCAGTTCTTC. V and J are TRBV28 and TRBJ2-1; D is uncertain. Looked up from germline, CDR1 is MDHEN and CDR2 is SYDVKM. The germline V and J ends were trimmed by 3 bases and 10 bases, with 7 bases remaining between them. The CDR3 has 11 amino acids.

V gene TRBV28 combines with J gene TRBJ2-2; 10 bases are shared with TRBD2. CDR3 size: 14 residues. V lost 9 bases, J lost 8 bases, and 9 bases stayed unmatched. Per the germline V gene, CDR1 is MDHEN and CDR2 is SYDVKM. The CDR3 reads CASRLAGVSGELFF. The CDR3 DNA follows: TGTGCCAGTCGTCTAGCGGGAGTATCGGGGGAGCTGTTTTTT.

The sample holds a few counts of this clonotype. This chain links TRBV7-8 with TRBJ1-6, with TRBD1 identical over 7 bases. The CDR3 has 16 residues. Germline CDR1 SGHVS, CDR2 FQNEAQ. V lost 1 base, J lost 7 bases, and 7 bases stayed unmatched. CDR3 sequence: CASSLVLRGQNSPLHF. The CDR3 DNA sequence: TGTGCCAGCAGCTTAGTTTTAAGGGGGCAAAATTCACCCCTCCACTTT. Full variable domain (missing parts from reference TRBV7-8 and TRBJ1-6): GAGVSQSPRYKVAKRGQDVALRCDPISGHVSLFWYQQALGQGPEFLTYFQNEAQLDKSGLPSDRFFAERPEGSVSTLKIQRTQQEDSAVYLCASSLVLRGQNSPLHFGNGTRLTVT.

The rearrangement links TRBV6-6 to TRBJ2-3; unclear D gene. V lost 2 bases and J lost 4, with 4 bases in between. The CDR3 length is 12 residues. The V gene's germline CDR1 is MNHNY and CDR2 SVGAGI (reference sequence). CDR3 region: CASSYGSDTQYF. CDR3 bases: TGTGCCAGCAGTTACGGATCAGATACGCAGTATTTT.

The CDR3 spells CASRAGTNYNEQFF. DNA for the CDR3: TGTGCCAGCAGGGCCGGGACGAACTACAATGAGCAGTTCTTC. The genes are TRBV2 and TRBJ2-1; either TRBD1 or TRBD2 may fit D (5 bases each). V was clipped by 6 bases and J by 3 bases, with 12 bases between them. The germline gives CDR1 SNHLY, CDR2 FYNNEI. CDR3 size: 14 residues. Full variable domain (outside the CDR3, taken from reference TRBV2 and TRBJ2-1): EPEVTQTPSHQVTQMGQEVILRCVPISNHLYFYWYRQILGQKVEFLVSFYNNEISEKSEIFDDQFSVERPDGSNFTLKIRSTKLEDSAMYFCASRAGTNYNEQFFGPGTRLTVL.

A few counts support this clonotype. This chain links TRBV28 with TRBJ2-1; D gene ambiguous. Per the germline V gene, CDR1 is MDHEN and CDR2 is SYDVKM. With 5 bases removed from V and 12 bases from J, the gap between germline ends came to 14 bases. The CDR3 extends over 12 amino acids. For the CDR3, the DNA is TGTGCCAGCAGTCCCGATTACGAATGGCAGTTCTTC. It yields the protein CASSPDYEWQFF.

V is TRBV25-1 and J is TRBJ2-3; D not certain. The CDR3 has 12 residues. V lost 0 bases to trimming and J lost 6 bases, with 4 bases between them. The germline CDR1 and CDR2 sequences are MGHDK and SYGVNS. The CDR3 sequence is CASSEYGDTQYF. For the CDR3, the DNA is TGTGCCAGCAGTGAATATGGGGATACGCAGTATTTT.